These 12 T cell receptor beta chains were sequenced from one sample in a study of monozygotic twins with inflammatory bowel disease. TCRdb re-called the 5' RACE reads; every CDR3 protein appears as one record, without DNA. This table holds around 380,000 distinct CDR3 sequences. Specimen: blood. The receptors were sampled from a human donor with ulcerative colitis or Crohn's disease, or a healthy co-twin of an affected twin (not recorded which).

The chain employs TRBV28 and TRBJ2-7; TCRdb lists TRBD1, though no DNA is available to test this call. The CDR3 is 16 amino acids. CDR1 MDHEN and CDR2 SYDVKM come from the germline V gene. CDR3 amino acids: CASRPYRGLGSYEQYF.

V usage is TRBV7-2 and J usage is TRBJ2-6. The CDR3 has 17 residues. CDR1 is SGHTA, CDR2 FQGNSA, per germline. Here the CDR3 reads CASSPNPRRSGANVLTF. Supplemented by reference TRBV7-2 and TRBJ2-6, the full variable domain reads GAGVSQSPSNKVTEKGKDVELRCDPISGHTALYWYRQSLGQGLEFLIYFQGNSAPDKSGLPSDRFSAERTGGSVSTLTIQRTQQEDSAVYLCASSPNPRRSGANVLTFGAGSRLTVL.

This chain links TRBV28 with TRBJ2-3; the TRBD2 assignment by TCRdb is unverifiable without DNA. CDR3 length equals 14 residues. The germline V gene has CDR1 MDHEN and CDR2 SYDVKM. CDR3 protein: CASSLKFLRDTQYF.

The chain employs TRBV5-1 and TRBJ2-7; TCRdb's D call, TRBD1, is unchecked because there is no DNA. CDR1 and CDR2 (germline): SGHRS, YFSETQ. The length of the CDR3 is 15 residues. CDR3 region: CASSYHGQGEGEQYF.

The V gene is TRBV28, the J gene TRBJ1-2; as DNA is missing, the TRBD1 call by TCRdb cannot be tested. The CDR3 extends over 16 amino acids. CDR1 is MDHEN, CDR2 SYDVKM, per germline. The CDR3 reads CASSSSPVDSLYGYTF.

The J gene is TRBJ2-1, the V gene TRBV28; the TCRdb D gene call, TRBD1, has no DNA to confirm it. Germline CDR1 reads MDHEN; CDR2 reads SYDVKM. The CDR3 extends over 17 amino acids. The CDR3 loop reads CASSFQAGRGNSNEQFF.

The rearrangement uses TRBV6-2 or TRBV6-3 and TRBJ1-2; checking the TCRdb D call of TRBD1 is not possible without DNA. The CDR3 totals 13 residues. Germline V gene lookup returns CDR1 MNHEY and CDR2 SVGEGT. CDR3 protein: CASSYPDSYGYTF.

The chain employs TRBV5-6 and TRBJ2-1; TCRdb's assignment of TRBD2 cannot be checked, as there is no DNA. The CDR3 totals 18 residues. Germline V lookup: CDR1 SGHDT, CDR2 YYEEEE. This CDR3 is CASSSLLAGGPSDYEQFF. The full variable domain, in which reference TRBV5-6 and TRBJ2-1 provide the parts outside the CDR3, is DAGVTQSPTHLIKTRGQQVTLRCSPKSGHDTVSWYQQALGQGPQFIFQYYEEEERQRGNFPDRFSGHQFPNYSSELNVNALLLGDSALYLCASSSLLAGGPSDYEQFFGPGTRLTVL.

The chain combines TRBV5-1 with TRBJ2-1; TCRdb picks TRBD2, but there is no DNA to check that call. Germline V CDR1 and CDR2: SGHRS, YFSETQ. The CDR3 spans 16 residues. The CDR3 protein is CASSLEASGFRNEQFF.

This chain links TRBV7-2 with TRBJ2-3; the TRBD2 assignment by TCRdb is unverifiable without DNA. This CDR3 spans 16 amino acids. Germline assignment: CDR1 SGHTA and CDR2 FQGNSA. This CDR3 is CASSLGSARTTDTQYF.

The chain employs TRBV28 and TRBJ1-2; as DNA is missing, the TRBD1 call by TCRdb cannot be tested. The CDR3 loop spans 13 amino acids. The germline V gene encodes CDR1 MDHEN and CDR2 SYDVKM. The CDR3 protein is CASSMPGSYGYTF.

CDR3 in amino acids: CASNFQETQYF. V is TRBV25-1 and J is TRBJ2-5. This CDR3 is 11 amino acids long. Per germline, CDR1 MGHDK and CDR2 SYGVNS.